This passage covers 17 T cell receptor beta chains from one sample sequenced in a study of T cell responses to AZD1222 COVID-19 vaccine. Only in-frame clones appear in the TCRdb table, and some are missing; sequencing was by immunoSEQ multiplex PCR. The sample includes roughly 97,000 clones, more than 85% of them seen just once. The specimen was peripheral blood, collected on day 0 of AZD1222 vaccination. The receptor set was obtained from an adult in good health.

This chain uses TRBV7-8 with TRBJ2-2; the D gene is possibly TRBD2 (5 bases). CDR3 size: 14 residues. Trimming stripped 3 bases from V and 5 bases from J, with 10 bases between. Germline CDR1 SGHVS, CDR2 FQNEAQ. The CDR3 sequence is CASSLRAGTGELFF. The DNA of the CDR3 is TGTGCCAGCAGCTTGCGGGCTGGTACCGGGGAGCTGTTTTTT. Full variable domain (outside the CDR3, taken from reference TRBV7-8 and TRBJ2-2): GAGVSQSPRYKVAKRGQDVALRCDPISGHVSLFWYQQALGQGPEFLTYFQNEAQLDKSGLPSDRFFAERPEGSVSTLKIQRTQQEDSAVYLCASSLRAGTGELFFGEGSRLTVL.

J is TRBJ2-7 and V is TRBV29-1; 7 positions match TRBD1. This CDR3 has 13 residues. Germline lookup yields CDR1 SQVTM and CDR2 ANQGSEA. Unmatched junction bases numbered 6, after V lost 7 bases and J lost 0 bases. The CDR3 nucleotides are TGCAGCGGGGCCCGGGACAGCTCCTACGAGCAGTACTTC. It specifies CSGARDSSYEQYF.

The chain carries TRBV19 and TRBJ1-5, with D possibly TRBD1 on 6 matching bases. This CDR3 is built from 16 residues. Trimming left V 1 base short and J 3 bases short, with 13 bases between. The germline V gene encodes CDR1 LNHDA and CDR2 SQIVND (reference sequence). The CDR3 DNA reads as TGTGCCAGTAGTATAGCGGCAGGGGCGATCAATCAGCCCCAGCATTTT. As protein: CASSIAAGAINQPQHF.

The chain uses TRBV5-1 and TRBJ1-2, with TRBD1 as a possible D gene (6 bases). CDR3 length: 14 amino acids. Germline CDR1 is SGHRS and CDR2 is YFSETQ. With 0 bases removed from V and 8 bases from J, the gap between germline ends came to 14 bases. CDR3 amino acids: CASSLATGRHGYTF. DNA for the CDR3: TGCGCCAGCAGCTTGGCCACAGGGAGGCACGGCTACACCTTC.

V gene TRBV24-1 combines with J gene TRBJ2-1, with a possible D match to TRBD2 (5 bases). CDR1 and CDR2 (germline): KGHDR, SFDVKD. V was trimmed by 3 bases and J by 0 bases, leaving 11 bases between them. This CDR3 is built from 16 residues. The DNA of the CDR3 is TGTGCCACCAGTGATCCCGGCGGGCTCTCCTACAATGAGCAGTTCTTC. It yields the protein CATSDPGGLSYNEQFF.

The DNA for the CDR3 is TGTGCCAGCAGCCAAGATATGGGGTTGGGAAGAAATGAAAAACTGTTTTTT. It codes for CASSQDMGLGRNEKLFF. The chain joins TRBV3-1 (or the pseudogene TRBV3-2) to TRBJ1-4; no firm D call. CDR1 is LGHDT and CDR2 is YNNKEL in the germline V gene (reference sequence). Trimming removed 0 bases at V and 5 bases at J, with 16 bases between. The CDR3 extends over 17 amino acids.

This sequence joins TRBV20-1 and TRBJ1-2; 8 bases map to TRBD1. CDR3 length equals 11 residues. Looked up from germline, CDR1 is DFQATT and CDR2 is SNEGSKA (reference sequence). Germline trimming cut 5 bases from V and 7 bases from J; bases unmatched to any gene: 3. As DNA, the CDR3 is TGCAGTGCTTGGACAGGGTTTGGCTACACCTTC. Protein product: CSAWTGFGYTF.

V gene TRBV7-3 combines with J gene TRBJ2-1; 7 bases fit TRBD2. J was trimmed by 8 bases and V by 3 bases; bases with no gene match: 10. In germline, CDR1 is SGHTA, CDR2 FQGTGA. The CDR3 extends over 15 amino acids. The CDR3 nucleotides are TGTGCCAGCAGCTTGAGCGGGGCCGGATCAGATGAGCAGTTCTTC. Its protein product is CASSLSGAGSDEQFF. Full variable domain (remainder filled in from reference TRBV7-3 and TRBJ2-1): GAGVSQTPSNKVTEKGKYVELRCDPISGHTALYWYRQSLGQGPEFLIYFQGTGAADDSGLPNDRFFAVRPEGSVSTLKIQRTERGDSAVYLCASSLSGAGSDEQFFGPGTRLTVL.

The CDR3 DNA follows: TGTGCCAGCAGTCCTGGGGCGGTAAACACCATATATTTT. Protein sequence: CASSPGAVNTIYF. The rearrangement links TRBV14 to TRBJ1-3; a possible D gene is TRBD1 (5 bases). The CDR3 has 13 amino acids. Per the germline V gene, CDR1 is SGHDN and CDR2 is FVKESK. V lost 6 bases and J 6 bases, leaving 12 bases between the germline ends.

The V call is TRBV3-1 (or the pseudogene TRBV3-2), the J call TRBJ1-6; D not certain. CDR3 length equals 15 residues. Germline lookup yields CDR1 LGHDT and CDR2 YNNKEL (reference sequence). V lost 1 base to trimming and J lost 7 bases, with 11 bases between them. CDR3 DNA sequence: TGTGCCAGCAGCCAAGGTCAGGCGGCAAATTCACCCCTCCACTTT. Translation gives CASSQGQAANSPLHF.

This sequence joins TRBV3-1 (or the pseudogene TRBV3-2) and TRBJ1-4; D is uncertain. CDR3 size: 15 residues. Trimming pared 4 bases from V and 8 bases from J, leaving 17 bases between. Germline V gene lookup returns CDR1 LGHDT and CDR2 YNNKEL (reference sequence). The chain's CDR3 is CASSPKSRRSEKLFF. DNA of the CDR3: TGTGCCAGCAGCCCCAAGTCGCGCAGATCCGAAAAACTGTTTTTT.

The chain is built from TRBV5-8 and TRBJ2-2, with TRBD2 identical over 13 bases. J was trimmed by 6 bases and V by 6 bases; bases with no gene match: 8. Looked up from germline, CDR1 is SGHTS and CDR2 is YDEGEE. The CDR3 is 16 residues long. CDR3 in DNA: TGTGCCAGCACCACACTAGCGGGGGGGCCCGCCGGGGAGCTGTTTTTT. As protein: CASTTLAGGPAGELFF.

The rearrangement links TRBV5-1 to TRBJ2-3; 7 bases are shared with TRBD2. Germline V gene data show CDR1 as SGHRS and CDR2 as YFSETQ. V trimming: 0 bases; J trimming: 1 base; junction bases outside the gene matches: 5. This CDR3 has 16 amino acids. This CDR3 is CASSLAGLAGTDTQYF. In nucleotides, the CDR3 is TGCGCCAGCAGCTTGGCCGGGCTAGCGGGCACAGATACGCAGTATTTT.

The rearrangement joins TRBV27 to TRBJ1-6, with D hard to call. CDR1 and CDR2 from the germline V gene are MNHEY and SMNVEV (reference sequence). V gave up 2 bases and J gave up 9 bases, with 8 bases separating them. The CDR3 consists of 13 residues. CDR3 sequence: CASSLLGGSPLHF. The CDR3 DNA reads TGTGCCAGCAGTTTACTCGGAGGTTCACCCCTCCACTTT.

The CDR3 DNA follows: TGTGCCAGCAGCTTAGATCACCGAGCAGGGGGGAGCACCTATCAAGAGACCCAGTACTTC. Translated: CASSLDHRAGGSTYQETQYF. V gene TRBV11-2 combines with J gene TRBJ2-5; the D gene is possibly TRBD1 (7 bases). The V gene lost 0 bases and the J gene lost 2 bases, with 25 bases spanning the gap. The CDR3 sequence is 20 residues long. Germline lookup yields CDR1 SGHAT and CDR2 FQNNGV.

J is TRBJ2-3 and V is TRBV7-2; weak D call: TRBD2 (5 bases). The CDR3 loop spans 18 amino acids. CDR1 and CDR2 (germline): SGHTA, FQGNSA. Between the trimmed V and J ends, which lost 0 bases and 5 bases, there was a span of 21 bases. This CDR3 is CASSLASMGDGGGDTQYF. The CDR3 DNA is TGTGCCAGCAGCTTAGCCTCGATGGGAGACGGAGGTGGAGATACGCAGTATTTT.

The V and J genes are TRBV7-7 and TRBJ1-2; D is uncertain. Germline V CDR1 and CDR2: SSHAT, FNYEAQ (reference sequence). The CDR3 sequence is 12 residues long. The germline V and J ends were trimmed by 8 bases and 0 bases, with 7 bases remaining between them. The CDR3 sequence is CASVSTNYGYTF. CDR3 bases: TGTGCCAGCGTGAGTACTAACTATGGCTACACCTTC.